These 29 T cell receptor beta chains were sequenced from one sample in a study of regulatory T cells in long-lasting Graves disease (dated by TCRdb to about 2021). This specimen's time point label, per the study, means: newly diagnosed GD, antithyroid drugs for less than 3 months. For both TCR sequencing and RNA sequencing, RNA was extracted from PBMCs in TRIzol. Library prep was done by multiplex PCR. The run used an Illumina HiSeq 4000. iRepertoire HTBI primers and Arm-PCR amplification of CDR3 regions were used to construct TCR beta libraries. TCRdb reran the public reads through fastp at Q25 and MiXCR, keeping productive beta chains. Each entry is one CDR3 protein sequence, shown with its most common DNA and genes. Present in this sample are 400,000 to 500,000 distinct CDR3 sequences, roughly 17% of which were seen just once. The top ten clones comprise roughly a tenth of the sample. The sample also formed part of further work on T cells in Graves' hyperthyroidism and ophthalmopathy.

The source material was peripheral blood mononuclear cells (PBMCs), sampled at new diagnosis, from a patient treated with antithyroid drugs. Receptors were obtained from a woman in her twenties or thirties with Graves disease. Donor details come from another sample of the same person, matched by shared clones.

Points on this clonotype: This may be a read error, as it is one base from a much larger clone. The chain links TRBV15 to TRBJ2-5; D is unresolved. Trimming shortened V by 1 base and J by 3 bases, and 3 bases separated the two germline ends. This CDR3 has 12 amino acids. The germline V gene encodes CDR1 LNHNV and CDR2 YYDKDF (reference sequence). DNA of the CDR3: TGTGCCACCAGCAGAGGGAAAGAGACCCAGTACTTC. Protein product: CATSRGKETQYF.

Of note for this clonotype: A read error may explain this, as a much larger clone is one base away. The chain carries TRBV12-3 or TRBV12-4 and TRBJ1-2; 8 bases are a match to TRBD1. The V gene end was trimmed by 3 bases and the J gene end by 4 bases; junction bases not matched to a gene: 4. This CDR3 has 14 amino acids. CDR3 residues: CASSFQGAGYGYTF. CDR3 in DNA: TGTGCCAGCAGTTTTCAGGGGGCAGGCTATGGCTACACCTTC.

V usage is TRBV7-6 and J usage is TRBJ2-3; 13 bases agree with TRBD2. The CDR3 is made up of 17 amino acids. CDR1 and CDR2 from the germline V gene are SGHVS and FNYEAQ. With 3 bases clipped from V and 0 bases from J, the junction kept 3 bases outside the gene matches. CDR3 nucleotides: TGTGCCAGCAGCTTGGGGACTAGCGGGACTAGCACAGATACGCAGTATTTT. Its translation is CASSLGTSGTSTDTQYF.

In its sample, this clonotype was seen many times. The V call is TRBV30, the J call TRBJ1-6; unclear D gene. CDR3 length equals 14 residues. The V and J ends lost 2 bases and 7 bases respectively, with 12 bases between them. From germline, CDR1 is GTSNPN and CDR2 SVGIG (reference sequence). CDR3 DNA: TGTGCCTGGAGTATCTCGGGAGAAAATTCACCCCTCCACTTT. The encoded protein is CAWSISGENSPLHF.

This clonotype has only a few counts. The chain uses TRBV6-5 and TRBJ2-1; the D is unclear. CDR3 length: 12 residues. Per germline, CDR1 MNHEY and CDR2 SVGAGI. Trimming pared 0 bases from V and 12 bases from J, leaving 9 bases between. This CDR3 reads CASSYSNGRQFF. In DNA form, the CDR3 reads TGTGCCAGCAGTTACTCGAATGGACGGCAGTTCTTC.

The chain is built from TRBV9 and TRBJ1-3; 7 bases match TRBD1. The CDR3 contains 19 residues. With 4 bases clipped from V and 0 bases from J, the junction kept 16 bases outside the gene matches. Looked up from germline, CDR1 is SGDLS and CDR2 is YYNGEE. CDR3: CASSPRPGDSFNSGNTIYF. CDR3 DNA: TGTGCCAGCAGCCCCCGACCAGGGGACAGCTTTAACTCTGGAAACACCATATATTTT.

V is TRBV25-1 and J is TRBJ1-1; the match to TRBD1 covers 7 bases. CDR1 is MGHDK, CDR2 SYGVNS, per germline. The V and J ends lost 8 bases and 4 bases, in that order; junction bases with no gene match: 10. The CDR3 has 14 amino acids. DNA for the CDR3: TGTGCCAGCGGATGGACAGGAGATCGCACTGAAGCTTTCTTT. It encodes CASGWTGDRTEAFF.

This clonotype was picked up many times. The genes are TRBV20-1 and TRBJ2-7, with TRBD1 as a possible D gene (5 bases). Germline V lookup: CDR1 DFQATT, CDR2 SNEGSKA (reference sequence). Trimming took 5 bases from V and 3 from J, leaving 11 bases between them. This CDR3 spans 12 amino acids. Here the CDR3 DNA reads TGCAGTGCTGGACACTACAGCTACGAGCAGTACTTC. As protein: CSAGHYSYEQYF.

The chain has TRBV6-1 and TRBJ2-2; possible D gene TRBD1, 5 bases. V was clipped by 8 bases and J by 3 bases, with 19 bases between them. Germline lookup yields CDR1 MNHNS and CDR2 SASEGT. This CDR3 region has 16 residues. The CDR3 spells CASGPTRVVDTGELFF. DNA of the CDR3: TGTGCCAGCGGACCAACCAGGGTAGTGGACACCGGGGAGCTGTTTTTT.

The rearrangement joins TRBV10-1 to TRBJ1-4; no definite D call. Germline V gene sequence: CDR1 WNHNN, CDR2 SYGVQD (reference sequence). CDR3 length: 12 residues. Trimming cost V 3 bases and J 8 bases, with 7 bases left between them. CDR3 amino acids: CASSETSEKLFF. The CDR3 DNA sequence: TGCGCCAGCAGTGAAACGTCGGAAAAACTGTTTTTT.

With respect to this clonotype: This could be a read error, since a much larger clone is one nucleotide away. The chain couples TRBV29-1 to TRBJ2-1; 8 bases align to TRBD2. The J call may not be correct, given that the DNA end is closer to TRBJ2-5. CDR3 length: 13 residues. CDR1 and CDR2 from the germline V gene are SQVTM and ANQGSEA. In nucleotides, the CDR3 is TGCAGCGCCGGGACTAGAGGGGGAGGGACCCAGTACTTC. Encoded protein: CSAGTRGGGTQYF.

The V and J genes are TRBV19 and TRBJ1-2; D gene uncertain. Deletions cut 5 bases from V and 4 bases from J, with 14 bases between. The CDR3 runs 14 residues. Germline-derived CDR1 and CDR2 are LNHDA and SQIVND (reference sequence). The chain's CDR3 is CASSSLGNLYGYTF. CDR3 nucleotides: TGTGCCAGTAGTTCCCTGGGAAACCTCTATGGCTACACCTTC.

In its sample, this clonotype was seen a few times. It may be a read error: a sequence one base away is much more abundant. The chain joins TRBV2 to TRBJ1-1; no clear D gene. CDR1 is SNHLY and CDR2 is FYNNEI in the germline V gene. The ends were cut back, 3 bases at V and 1 base at J, with 9 bases in the middle. The length of the CDR3 is 14 residues. CDR3 sequence: CASSEGRENTEAFF. CDR3 nucleotide sequence: TGTGCCAGCAGTGAGGGGAGGGAGAACACTGAAGCTTTCTTT.

Many counts were recorded for this clonotype. This sequence joins TRBV27 and TRBJ2-7, with a weak D call TRBD1 (5 bases). Germline loops: CDR1 MNHEY, CDR2 SMNVEV (reference sequence). V lost 6 bases and J 2 bases, leaving 14 bases between the germline ends. The CDR3 extends over 14 amino acids. The CDR3 protein is CASRKGQGTYEQYF. CDR3 in DNA: TGTGCCAGCAGGAAAGGACAAGGGACCTACGAGCAGTACTTC.

This clonotype was picked up many times. J is TRBJ2-3 and V is TRBV12-3 or TRBV12-4, with TRBD2 identical over 7 bases. Trimming removed 8 bases from V and 0 bases from J; junction bases left unmatched: 2. This CDR3 is built from 13 residues. In nucleotides, the CDR3 is TGTGCCAGCCTAGCGGCCAGCACAGATACGCAGTATTTT. Residues: CASLAASTDTQYF.

This sequence joins TRBV15 and TRBJ2-2; 7 bases fit TRBD2. V shed 1 base and J 2 bases; nucleotides not matched to a gene: 7. The CDR3 sequence is 17 residues long. Germline V gives CDR1 LNHNV, CDR2 YYDKDF (reference sequence). The CDR3 bases are TGTGCCACCAGCAGAGTTTGGGGGGGGAGAAACACCGGGGAGCTGTTTTTT. Translation: CATSRVWGGRNTGELFF.

Comments on this clonotype: A much larger clonotype is one base distant, so this may be a read error. This chain uses TRBV27 with TRBJ1-2; the match to TRBD1 covers 9 bases. This CDR3 region has 15 residues. The V gene's germline CDR1 is MNHEY and CDR2 SMNVEV (reference sequence). As DNA, the CDR3 is TGTGCCAGCAGTGGATCGACAGGGGGTAACTATGGCTACGCCTTC. It yields the protein CASSGSTGGNYGYAF.

The chain joins TRBV27 to TRBJ2-1, with D perhaps TRBD1 (5 bases). Germline V lookup: CDR1 MNHEY, CDR2 SMNVEV (reference sequence). This CDR3 has 13 amino acids. V lost 0 bases to trimming and J lost 7 bases, with 7 bases between them. CDR3 coding DNA: TGTGCCAGCAGTTTATCGGGGCCGAATGAGCAGTTCTTC. It yields the protein CASSLSGPNEQFF.

At least ten counts were recorded for this clonotype. The CDR3, as DNA: TGTGCCAGCAGCCGGGGACAGGGTAGGGAGACCCAGTACTTC. It encodes CASSRGQGRETQYF. The rearrangement uses TRBV16 and TRBJ2-5; 9 bases map to TRBD1. The CDR3 length is 14 residues. Germline CDR1 and CDR2: KGHSY and FQNENV. J was trimmed by 5 bases and V by 4 bases; bases with no gene match: 5.

This clonotype came up many times. CDR3 DNA: TGTGCCAGCAAGACTAGACAGGATGTCTACAATGAGCAGTTCTTC. Protein: CASKTRQDVYNEQFF. The V and J genes are TRBV28 and TRBJ2-1; D tentatively fits TRBD1 or TRBD2 (6 bases each). V lost 7 bases, J lost 3 bases, and 16 bases lay in between. This CDR3 comprises 15 residues. In germline, CDR1 is MDHEN, CDR2 SYDVKM.

This chain links TRBV20-1 with TRBJ2-7; no definite D call. The V gene lost 3 bases and the J gene lost 5 bases, with 5 bases spanning the gap. This CDR3 has 10 residues. The germline V gene encodes CDR1 DFQATT and CDR2 SNEGSKA (reference sequence). For the CDR3, the DNA is TGCAGTGCTAGTGTGGACGAGCAGTACTTC. Residues: CSASVDEQYF.

This clonotype has ten or more counts. The chain couples TRBV30 to TRBJ2-5; D ambiguous. Germline values: CDR1 GTSNPN, CDR2 SVGIG (reference sequence). The V gene lost 3 bases and the J gene lost 5 bases, with 19 bases spanning the gap. The CDR3 sequence is 15 residues long. This CDR3 is CAWRRPDDRWETQYF. The CDR3 nucleotides are TGTGCCTGGAGGAGGCCGGACGATCGATGGGAGACCCAGTACTTC.

Ten or more counts support this clonotype. The V gene is TRBV7-3, the J gene TRBJ2-5; 11 positions agree with TRBD2. J was trimmed by 0 bases and V by 2 bases; bases with no gene match: 5. Germline values: CDR1 SGHTA, CDR2 FQGTGA. The CDR3 has 17 residues. The CDR3 sequence is CASSLVVAGGNQETQYF. DNA of the CDR3: TGTGCCAGCAGCTTAGTTGTAGCGGGAGGGAACCAAGAGACCCAGTACTTC. Supplemented by reference TRBV7-3 and TRBJ2-5, the full variable domain reads GAGVSQTPSNKVTEKGKYVELRCDPISGHTALYWYRQSLGQGPEFLIYFQGTGAADDSGLPNDRFFAVRPEGSVSTLKIQRTERGDSAVYLCASSLVVAGGNQETQYFGPGTRLLVL.

This clonotype was picked up many times. The rearrangement links TRBV20-1 to TRBJ2-7, with 11 bases fitting TRBD2. Trimming cost V 5 bases and J 4 bases; bases outside gene matches: 7. The CDR3 is made up of 14 amino acids. CDR1 DFQATT and CDR2 SNEGSKA come from the germline V gene (reference sequence). This CDR3 reads CSAVTSGRGYEQYF. As DNA, the CDR3 is TGCAGTGCTGTCACTAGCGGGAGAGGGTACGAGCAGTACTTC.

The V and J genes are TRBV5-1 and TRBJ1-2; TRBD1 matches at 7 bases. The CDR3 has 15 amino acids. V trimming: 4 bases; J trimming: 9 bases; junction bases outside the gene matches: 15. Germline V gives CDR1 SGHRS, CDR2 YFSETQ. The CDR3 DNA sequence: TGCGCCAGCAGCCCAGGGGGACTGACCCCTATAAGCTACACCTTC. This encodes CASSPGGLTPISYTF.

This clonotype was detected a few times. CDR3 sequence reads: CASSGGENTEAFF. Here the CDR3 DNA reads TGTGCCAGCAGTGGAGGGGAGAACACTGAAGCTTTCTTT. The chain joins TRBV6-2 or TRBV6-3 to TRBJ1-1; D possibly corresponds to TRBD1 (5 bases). V was pared by 5 bases and J by 1 base, with 8 bases between. CDR1 and CDR2 (germline): MNHEY, SVGEGT. CDR3 length equals 13 residues.

This chain uses TRBV6-1 with TRBJ1-5, with D possibly matching TRBD1 (5 bases). The CDR3 spans 14 residues. The V end lost 3 bases, the J end lost 11 bases, and 17 bases lay between the germline ends. Germline loops: CDR1 MNHNS, CDR2 SASEGT. CDR3 DNA: TGTGCCAGCAGTGACCGGGACGGGCATATGACCCAGCATTTT. Translating it yields CASSDRDGHMTQHF.

This clonotype was observed many times. The V and J genes are TRBV5-1 and TRBJ2-1; weak D call: TRBD2 (6 bases). This CDR3 has 19 residues. V lost 2 bases, J lost 0 bases, and 21 bases lay in between. Germline lookup yields CDR1 SGHRS and CDR2 YFSETQ. As DNA, the CDR3 is TGCGCCAGCAGCTTTCAGTTCATGGGGGGAGCAAGCTCCTACAATGAGCAGTTCTTC. Translation: CASSFQFMGGASSYNEQFF.

This clonotype was observed many times. The V and J genes are TRBV29-1 and TRBJ2-1, with a possible D match to TRBD2 (6 bases). This CDR3 spans 13 amino acids. Looked up from germline, CDR1 is SQVTM and CDR2 is ANQGSEA. Trimming stripped 1 base from V and 3 bases from J, with 7 bases between. The chain's CDR3 is CSVEGRGYNEQFF. The CDR3 DNA sequence: TGCAGCGTTGAAGGGCGGGGCTACAATGAGCAGTTCTTC.